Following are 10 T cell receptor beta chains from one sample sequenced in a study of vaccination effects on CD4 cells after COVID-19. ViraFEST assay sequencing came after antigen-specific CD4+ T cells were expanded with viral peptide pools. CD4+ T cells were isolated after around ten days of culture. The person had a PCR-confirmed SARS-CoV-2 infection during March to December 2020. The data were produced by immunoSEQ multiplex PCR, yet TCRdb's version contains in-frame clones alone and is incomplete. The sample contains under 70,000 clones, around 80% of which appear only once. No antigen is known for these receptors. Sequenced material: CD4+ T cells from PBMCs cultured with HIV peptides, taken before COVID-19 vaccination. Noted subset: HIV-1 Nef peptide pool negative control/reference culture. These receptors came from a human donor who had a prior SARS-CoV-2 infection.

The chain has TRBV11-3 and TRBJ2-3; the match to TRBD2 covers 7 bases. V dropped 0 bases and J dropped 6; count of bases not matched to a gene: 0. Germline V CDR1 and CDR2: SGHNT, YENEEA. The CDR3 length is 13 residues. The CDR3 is CASSLEGGDTQYF. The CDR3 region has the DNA TGTGCCAGCAGCTTAGAGGGGGGGGATACGCAGTATTTT.

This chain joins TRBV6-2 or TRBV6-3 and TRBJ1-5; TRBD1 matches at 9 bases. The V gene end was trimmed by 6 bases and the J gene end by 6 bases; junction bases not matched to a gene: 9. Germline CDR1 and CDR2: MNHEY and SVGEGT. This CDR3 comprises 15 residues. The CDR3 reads CASSETGGRGQPQHF. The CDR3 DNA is TGTGCCAGCAGCGAGACAGGGGGAAGGGGTCAGCCCCAGCATTTT.

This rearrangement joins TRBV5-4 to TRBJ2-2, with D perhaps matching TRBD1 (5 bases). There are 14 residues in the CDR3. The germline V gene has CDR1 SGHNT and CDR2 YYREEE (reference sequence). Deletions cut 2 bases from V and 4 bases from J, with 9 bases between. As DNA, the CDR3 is TGTGCCAGCAGCTTAAGGGGTCCCACCGGGGAGCTGTTTTTT. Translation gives CASSLRGPTGELFF.

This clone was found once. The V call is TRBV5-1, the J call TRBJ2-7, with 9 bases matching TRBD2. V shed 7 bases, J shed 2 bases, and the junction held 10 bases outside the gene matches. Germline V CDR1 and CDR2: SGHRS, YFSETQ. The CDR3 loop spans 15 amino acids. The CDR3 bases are TGCGCCAGCCACCCCTTAGCGGGAGAGGCCTACGAGCAGTACTTC. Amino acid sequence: CASHPLAGEAYEQYF.

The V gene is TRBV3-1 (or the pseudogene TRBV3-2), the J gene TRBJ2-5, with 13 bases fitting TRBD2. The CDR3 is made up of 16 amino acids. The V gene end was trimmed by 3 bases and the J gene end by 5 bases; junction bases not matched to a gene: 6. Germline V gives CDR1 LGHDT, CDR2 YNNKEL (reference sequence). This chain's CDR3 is CASSHGLAGAGETQYF. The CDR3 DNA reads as TGTGCCAGCAGCCACGGACTAGCGGGAGCCGGTGAGACCCAGTACTTC.

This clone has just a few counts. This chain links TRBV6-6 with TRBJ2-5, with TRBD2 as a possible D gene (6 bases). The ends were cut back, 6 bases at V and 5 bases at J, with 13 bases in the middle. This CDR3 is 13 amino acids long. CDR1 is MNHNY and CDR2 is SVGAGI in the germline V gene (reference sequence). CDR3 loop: CASRVKGRETQYF. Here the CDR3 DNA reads TGTGCCAGCAGGGTTAAGGGGAGGGAGACCCAGTACTTC.

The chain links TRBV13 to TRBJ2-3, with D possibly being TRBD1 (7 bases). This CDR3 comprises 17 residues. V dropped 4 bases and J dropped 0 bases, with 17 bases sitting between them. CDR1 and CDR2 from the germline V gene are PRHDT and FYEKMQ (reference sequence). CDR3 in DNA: TGTGCCAGCAGCTCCCCTCAGGGGGGCAGTAGCACAGATACGCAGTATTTT. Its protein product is CASSSPQGGSSTDTQYF. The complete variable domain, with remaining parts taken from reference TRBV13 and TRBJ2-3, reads AAGVIQSPRHLIKEKRETATLKCYPIPRHDTVYWYQQGPGQDPQFLISFYEKMQSDKGSIPDRFSAQQFSDYHSELNMSSLELGDSALYFCASSSPQGGSSTDTQYFGPGTRLTVL.

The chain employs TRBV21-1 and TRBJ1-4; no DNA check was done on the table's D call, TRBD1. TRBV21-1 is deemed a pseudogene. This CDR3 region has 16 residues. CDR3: CASSNDRGRGNEKLFF. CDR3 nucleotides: TGTGCCAGCAGCAATGACAGGGGGCGAGGTAATGAAAAACTGTTTTTT.

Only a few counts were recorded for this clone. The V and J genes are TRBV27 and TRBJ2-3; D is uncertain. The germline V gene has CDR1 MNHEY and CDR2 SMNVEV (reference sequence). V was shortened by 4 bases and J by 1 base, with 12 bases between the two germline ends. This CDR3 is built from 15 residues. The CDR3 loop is CASSSTPIGTDTQYF. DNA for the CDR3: TGTGCCAGCAGTTCTACTCCAATCGGCACAGATACGCAGTATTTT.

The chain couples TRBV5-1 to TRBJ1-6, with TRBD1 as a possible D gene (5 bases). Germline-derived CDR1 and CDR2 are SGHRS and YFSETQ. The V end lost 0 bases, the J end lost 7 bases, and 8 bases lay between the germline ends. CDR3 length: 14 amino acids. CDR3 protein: CASSLGGPNSPLHF. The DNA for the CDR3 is TGCGCCAGCAGCTTGGGGGGACCCAATTCACCCCTCCACTTT.